This passage covers 20 T cell receptor beta chains from one sample sequenced in a study of human T cells and chemical hapten exposure. In TCRdb, the RACE reads were re-called with MiXCR into one record per CDR3 protein. The sample lists about 300,000 distinct CDR3 sequences, around 5.5% seen once, with around 8.6% in the top ten. Time point noted: pre-sensitization, week 0. Treatment described: therapeutic diphenylcyclopropenone sensitization with weekly scalp DPC. The sample was whole blood, taken in connection with sensitization to the hapten diphenylcyclopropenone (DPC). Source of these receptors: a woman between 18 and 30 years old with alopecia areata. Some clones in this sample may be carry-over from other donors' samples.

This clonotype was seen many times. The rearrangement links TRBV5-5 to TRBJ1-5; D is unresolved. The V end was cut by 7 bases, the J end by 2 bases, with 16 bases between. The CDR3 runs to 15 residues. Germline values: CDR1 SGHKS, CDR2 YYEKEE (reference sequence). CDR3 sequence: CASSFFGGGNQPQHF. CDR3 in DNA: TGTGCCAGCTCCTTTTTCGGAGGTGGCAATCAGCCCCAGCATTTT.

This clonotype was recorded many times. V usage is TRBV29-1 and J usage is TRBJ1-1; D remains unclear. The V end lost 6 bases, the J end lost 4 bases, and 18 bases lay between the germline ends. The CDR3 has 14 residues. The germline V gene encodes CDR1 SQVTM and CDR2 ANQGSEA. CDR3 DNA: TGCAGCGTGGAGTTTCGGTCGGATGGCACTGAAGCTTTCTTT. Encoded protein: CSVEFRSDGTEAFF.

This clonotype came up once. DNA for the CDR3: TGTGCCTCCTGGAATCAGGGGGCTTCACCCCTCCACTTT. It encodes CASWNQGASPLHF. The rearrangement uses TRBV19 and TRBJ1-6, with 8 bases that match TRBD1. Per germline, CDR1 LNHDA and CDR2 SQIVND (reference sequence). The CDR3 extends over 13 amino acids. Losses at the gene ends were 11 bases for V and 9 bases for J; bases not matched to a gene: 9.

This clonotype was seen a handful of times. The J gene is TRBJ2-1, the V gene TRBV6-2 or TRBV6-3, with 8 bases lining up with TRBD2. CDR1 is MNHEY and CDR2 is SVGEGT in the germline V gene. This CDR3 has 13 amino acids. V shed 7 bases, J shed 10 bases, and the junction held 9 bases outside the gene matches. CDR3 sequence (DNA): TGTGCCAGCAAAGCGGGAGACCGGGGGGAGCAGTTCTTC. As protein: CASKAGDRGEQFF.

The sample holds a few counts of this clonotype. This chain connects TRBV6-2 or TRBV6-3 to TRBJ2-3; D tentatively fits TRBD1 or TRBD2 (6 bases each). V was cut by 6 bases and J by 2 bases, with 15 bases left in between. CDR1 and CDR2 (germline): MNHEY, SVGEGT. This CDR3 comprises 15 residues. The CDR3 here is CASSPPGALTDTQYF. The CDR3 bases are TGTGCCAGCAGCCCGCCGGGGGCCCTCACAGATACGCAGTATTTT.

Concerning this clonotype itself: A read error is possible here, since a much larger clone lies one base away. This chain links TRBV12-3 or TRBV12-4 with TRBJ1-3; 7 bases map to TRBD1. This CDR3 spans 15 amino acids. V was clipped by 6 bases and J by 0 bases; unmatched bases: 5. This CDR3 reads CASRPTGSSGNTIYF. Here the CDR3 DNA reads TGTGCCAGCAGACCGACAGGGAGCTCTGGAAACACCATATATTTT.

In this sample, this clonotype turned up many times. V is TRBV4-1 and J is TRBJ1-3; unclear D gene. This CDR3 has 16 residues. With 6 bases removed from V and 2 bases from J, the gap between germline ends came to 17 bases. The germline CDR1 and CDR2 sequences are MGHRA and YSYEKL. CDR3 in amino acids: CASRDVGQRAGNTIYF. In DNA, the CDR3 is TGCGCCAGCAGGGACGTCGGGCAGAGAGCTGGAAACACCATATATTTT.

This clonotype was detected only a few times. V usage is TRBV12-3 or TRBV12-4 and J usage is TRBJ1-6; TRBD1 aligns across 10 bases. This CDR3 region has 15 residues. The V gene end was trimmed by 3 bases and the J gene end by 8 bases; junction bases not matched to a gene: 4. The CDR3 coding sequence is TGTGCCAGCAGTTTTTCCGGACAGGGGGATTCACCCCTCCACTTT. Residues: CASSFSGQGDSPLHF.

In this sample, this clonotype turned up many times. The chain is built from TRBV7-9 and TRBJ1-2, with 8 bases fitting TRBD1. Germline CDR1 SEHNR, CDR2 FQNEAQ (reference sequence). With 5 bases clipped from V and 8 bases from J, the junction kept 13 bases outside the gene matches. The CDR3 is 15 residues long. The CDR3 spells CASSPMTGDEGGYTF. The CDR3 region has the DNA TGTGCCAGCAGCCCTATGACAGGGGACGAAGGAGGCTACACCTTC.

This clonotype was observed a handful of times. The CDR3 DNA reads TGTGCCAGCAGCCCGATAGGGGGCAACACTGAAGCTTTCTTT. It translates to CASSPIGGNTEAFF. The gene calls are TRBV12-3 or TRBV12-4 and TRBJ1-1; TRBD1 matches at 7 bases. The trim removed 6 bases at V and 2 bases at J, leaving 6 bases unmatched. The CDR3 runs 14 residues.

The chain combines TRBV4-2 with TRBJ1-2; D gene ambiguous. Trimming stripped 0 bases from V and 0 bases from J, with 11 bases between. CDR3 length equals 16 residues. CDR1 is LGHNA and CDR2 is YNFKEQ in the germline V gene. In DNA form, the CDR3 reads TGTGCCAGCAGCCAAGACCCTGACCAAACTAACTATGGCTACACCTTC. Amino acids: CASSQDPDQTNYGYTF.

This clonotype was recorded many times. The chain is built from TRBV15 and TRBJ1-4; D gene unclear. Germline V gene sequence: CDR1 LNHNV, CDR2 YYDKDF (reference sequence). Trimming cost V 2 bases and J 8 bases, with 15 bases left between them. This CDR3 is 15 amino acids long. The CDR3 region is CATSRPVAMGEKLFF. In DNA, the CDR3 is TGTGCCACCAGCAGACCGGTGGCGATGGGGGAAAAACTGTTTTTT.

This chain joins TRBV7-2 and TRBJ1-2; perhaps TRBD1 as D (5 bases). In germline, CDR1 is SGHTA, CDR2 FQGNSA. V lost 6 bases, J lost 4 bases, and 12 bases lay in between. CDR3 length: 13 residues. The CDR3 sequence is CASSIVQGYGYTF. The CDR3 DNA follows: TGTGCCAGCAGTATAGTGCAGGGCTATGGCTACACCTTC.

This clonotype showed up many times. V gene TRBV7-3 combines with J gene TRBJ2-1; 9 nucleotides line up with TRBD1. Looked up from germline, CDR1 is SGHTA and CDR2 is FQGTGA. This CDR3 is built from 15 residues. The V gene end was trimmed by 3 bases and the J gene end by 8 bases; junction bases not matched to a gene: 8. The chain's CDR3 is CASSFNTGGIDEQFF. Here the CDR3 DNA reads TGTGCCAGCAGCTTTAACACAGGGGGCATCGATGAGCAGTTCTTC.

The genes are TRBV7-8 and TRBJ1-2, with D possibly TRBD1 on 5 matching bases. Trimming left V 5 bases short and J 13 bases short, with 14 bases between. This CDR3 has 11 amino acids. The germline CDR1 and CDR2 sequences are SGHVS and FQNEAQ. Here the CDR3 reads CASSPGAGRTF. The CDR3 DNA reads TGTGCCAGCAGCCCCGGGGCAGGGCGCACCTTC.

The V gene is TRBV18, the J gene TRBJ1-2; TRBD1 matches at 8 bases. Germline values: CDR1 KGHSH, CDR2 LQKENI. V shed 3 bases and J 6 bases; nucleotides not matched to a gene: 9. The CDR3 runs to 15 residues. CDR3 bases: TGTGCCAGCTCACCTTCGGAGACAGGGGTGAATGGCTACACCTTC. As protein: CASSPSETGVNGYTF. The whole variable domain, filled in from reference TRBV18 and TRBJ1-2, reads NAGVMQNPRHLVRRRGQEARLRCSPMKGHSHVYWYRQLPEEGLKFMVYLQKENIIDESGMPKERFSAEFPKEGPSILRIQQVVRGDSAAYFCASSPSETGVNGYTFGSGTRLTVV.

At least ten counts were recorded for this clonotype. V gene TRBV5-1 combines with J gene TRBJ2-3; D unclear. Looked up from germline, CDR1 is SGHRS and CDR2 is YFSETQ. The germline V and J ends were trimmed by 0 bases and 2 bases, with 7 bases remaining between them. The CDR3 length is 14 residues. The DNA of the CDR3 is TGCGCCAGCAGCTTGGATGGCCTCACAGATACGCAGTATTTT. Translated: CASSLDGLTDTQYF.

This clonotype was counted many times. The chain employs TRBV29-1 and TRBJ1-2, with D perhaps matching TRBD1 (5 bases). V was shortened by 4 bases and J by 4 bases, with 13 bases between the two germline ends. The germline V gene has CDR1 SQVTM and CDR2 ANQGSEA. CDR3 length: 13 amino acids. This chain's CDR3 is CSVGSAGIYGYTF. DNA of the CDR3: TGCAGCGTTGGCTCGGCAGGGATCTATGGCTACACCTTC.

This clonotype was seen ten or more times. This chain connects TRBV6-2 or TRBV6-3 to TRBJ1-5, with D unresolved. The CDR3 runs 14 residues. V gave up 6 bases and J gave up 3 bases, with 12 bases separating them. CDR1 is MNHEY and CDR2 is SVGEGT in the germline V gene. Written as DNA, the CDR3 is TGTGCCAGCAGCCACCTACCCTTCAATCAGCCCCAGCATTTT. It yields the protein CASSHLPFNQPQHF.

This chain joins TRBV10-3 and TRBJ1-1, with D possibly TRBD1 on 5 matching bases. This CDR3 has 11 residues. Trimming took 7 bases from V and 5 from J, leaving 8 bases between them. CDR1 ENHRY and CDR2 SYGVKD come from the germline V gene. Here the CDR3 DNA reads TGTGCCATCAAAGGGGAAACTGAAGCTTTCTTT. It yields the protein CAIKGETEAFF.